One T cell receptor beta chain is described in this entry. In the original analysis: It was from reference gene primer amplification that nucleated cell counts were estimated. Profiled with immunoSEQ multiplex PCR; TCRdb holds only in-frame clones, not every one. The V and J calls and clone size were taken over from that table, and D and trimming were inferred from the DNA. The data contain about 39,000 clones, around 96% of them singletons. These data belong to a study of blood T cell repertoires in COVID-19. For the study at large: Whether acute or convalescent, the COVID-19 samples came from the United States, Italy and Spain. The analysed material was cDNA or gDNA that came from T cells, B-cell-depleted T cells, or PBMCs.

V was shortened by 1 base and J by 12 bases, with 19 bases between the two germline ends. In germline, CDR1 is LNHNV, CDR2 YYDKDF (reference sequence). The CDR3 spans 14 residues. The source of this sequence is a human donor with active COVID-19. The donor label of this sample is uncertain. The sample taken for sequencing was peripheral blood. This sequence joins TRBV15 and TRBJ2-7, with D perhaps TRBD1 (5 bases). The CDR3 is CATSRVGSGRSPYF. The CDR3 coding sequence is TGTGCCACCAGCAGAGTGGGGTCAGGGCGTTCTCCGTACTTC. Complete variable domain (other parts from reference TRBV15 and TRBJ2-7): DAMVIQNPRYQVTQFGKPVTLSCSQTLNHNVMYWYQQKSSQAPKLLFHYYDKDFNNEADTPDNFQSRRPNTSFCFLDIRSPGLGDTAMYLCATSRVGSGRSPYFGPGTRLTVT.